The 3 T cell receptor beta chains presented below share a single source sample, sequenced in a study of T cell changes during pregnancy in multiple sclerosis. The protocol was immunoSEQ multiplex PCR, while the TCRdb copy is restricted to in-frame clones and leaves out a portion. The sample carries 50,000 to 65,000 clones, over 85% recorded once. Specimen: CD8+ T cells from peripheral blood mononuclear cells, collected in the second trimester of pregnancy. These receptors all stem from a female donor with multiple sclerosis, enrolled in a pregnancy study.

This chain links TRBV9 with TRBJ2-3; D unresolved. This CDR3 comprises 15 residues. V was cut by 0 bases and J by 1 base, with 9 bases left in between. Germline CDR1 SGDLS, CDR2 YYNGEE. CDR3 residues: CASSVGLSGTDTQYF. The CDR3 DNA sequence: TGTGCCAGCAGCGTAGGACTTTCAGGCACAGATACGCAGTATTTT.

The V gene is TRBV27, the J gene TRBJ2-7; 7 bases are shared with TRBD1. V trimming: 2 bases; J trimming: 3 bases; junction bases outside the gene matches: 7. This CDR3 has 15 residues. Germline values: CDR1 MNHEY, CDR2 SMNVEV (reference sequence). In nucleotides, the CDR3 is TGTGCCAGCAGTTTAAATTTGGGACAGAACTACGAGCAGTACTTC. This encodes CASSLNLGQNYEQYF.

Regarding this clone: At the DNA level, this CDR3 is encoded by other sequences in the same sample as well. V and J are TRBV27 and TRBJ1-1, with 7 positions matching TRBD1. The ends lost 3 bases at V and 2 bases at J; junction bases unmatched: 3. CDR1 and CDR2 (germline): MNHEY, SMNVEV (reference sequence). The CDR3 consists of 14 residues. CDR3 DNA sequence: TGTGCCAGCAGTTTCTCAGGGGGAAACACTGAAGCTTTCTTT. Protein product: CASSFSGGNTEAFF.